Listed here are 23 T cell receptor beta chains from one sample, sequenced in a study of blood T cell repertoires in COVID-19 (TCRdb year 2020). The method behind the library was the immunoSEQ multiplex PCR assay. TCRdb provides this immuneACCESS table in a form limited to in-frame rearrangements. Some clones are lacking; in checked studies, under half of them reflect an unresolved V gene, and why the rest are absent is not known. The sample table records fewer than 300,000 clones; 82% of these occur just once. The top ten clones comprise roughly 3.1% of the sample. The sample was peripheral blood. The source is a woman aged 18-29 years with acute or convalescent COVID-19.

The V call is TRBV5-6, the J call TRBJ1-1; D gene uncertain. V was pared by 5 bases and J by 0 bases, with 8 bases between. The CDR3 has 13 residues. Per the germline V gene, CDR1 is SGHDT and CDR2 is YYEEEE. Here the CDR3 reads CASREVMNTEAFF. The CDR3 nucleotides read TGTGCCAGCAGAGAGGTCATGAACACTGAAGCTTTCTTT.

This chain uses TRBV6-2 or TRBV6-3 with TRBJ2-1; D is uncertain. Germline CDR1 MNHEY, CDR2 SVGEGT. V was clipped by 4 bases and J by 8 bases, with 9 bases between them. The CDR3 is 12 residues long. The CDR3 sequence: CASSLVAYEQFF. Written as DNA, the CDR3 is TGTGCCAGCAGTTTGGTGGCCTATGAGCAGTTCTTC.

The chain combines TRBV27 with TRBJ2-5, with 9 bases lining up with TRBD2. This CDR3 region has 14 residues. The germline gives CDR1 MNHEY, CDR2 SMNVEV (reference sequence). J lost 4 bases, V lost 3 bases, and 3 bases had no gene match. The CDR3 DNA is TGTGCCAGCAGTTTGGCGGGAGGGGTAGAGACCCAGTACTTC. This encodes CASSLAGGVETQYF.

The chain links TRBV12-3 or TRBV12-4 to TRBJ1-2; TRBD1 might be the D (5 bases). The CDR3 covers 12 residues. The V and J ends lost 6 bases and 4 bases respectively, with 9 bases between them. In DNA, the CDR3 is TGTGCCAGCAGCCCTAGGGGCTATGGCTACACCTTC. It codes for CASSPRGYGYTF.

The rearrangement links TRBV11-2 to TRBJ2-3, with 7 positions matching TRBD2. Germline assignment: CDR1 SGHAT and CDR2 FQNNGV. CDR3 size: 18 residues. V shed 1 base, J shed 0 bases, and the junction held 10 bases outside the gene matches. This CDR3 is CASSLGASGTASTDTQYF. CDR3 DNA sequence: TGTGCCAGCAGCTTAGGCGCTAGCGGTACTGCTAGCACAGATACGCAGTATTTT.

This rearrangement joins TRBV2 to TRBJ2-5, with D unresolved. The germline gives CDR1 SNHLY, CDR2 FYNNEI. This CDR3 has 16 amino acids. V was trimmed by 7 bases and J by 4 bases, leaving 22 bases between them. CDR3 DNA sequence: TGTGCCAGCACCATACTACCGATCACGTACTCAGAGACCCAGTACTTC. Translation: CASTILPITYSETQYF.

This chain uses TRBV4-3 with TRBJ2-3; the match to TRBD2 covers 10 bases. From germline, CDR1 is LGHNA and CDR2 YSLEER. The CDR3 runs to 15 residues. V lost 4 bases, J lost 1 base, and 2 bases stayed unmatched. The CDR3 here is CASSPGLAGTDTQYF. The CDR3 nucleotides are TGCGCCAGCAGCCCTGGACTAGCGGGCACAGATACGCAGTATTTT.

This clone was seen a single time. The V and J genes are TRBV11-2 and TRBJ1-1; TRBD1 agrees at 7 bases. The CDR3 is 11 amino acids. In germline, CDR1 is SGHAT, CDR2 FQNNGV. J was trimmed by 8 bases and V by 5 bases; bases with no gene match: 2. The DNA of the CDR3 is TGTGCCAGCAGCACAGGGGCCGAAGCTTTCTTT. Encoded protein: CASSTGAEAFF.

The chain combines TRBV19 with TRBJ1-4; D may be TRBD1 (6 bases). Trimming took 5 bases from V and 15 from J, leaving 16 bases between them. From germline, CDR1 is LNHDA and CDR2 SQIVND (reference sequence). The CDR3 runs 12 residues. DNA for the CDR3: TGTGCCAGTAGTCCCCAACAGGGTCGGGTGTTTTTT. This codes for CASSPQQGRVFF.

The chain employs TRBV10-1 and TRBJ2-7; TRBD2 aligns across 10 bases. Trimming at V came to 11 bases and at J to 0 bases, leaving 4 bases not matched to a gene. The germline CDR1 and CDR2 sequences are WNHNN and SYGVQD (reference sequence). The CDR3 totals 13 residues. The CDR3 DNA reads as TGCGCCGCCGGACTAGCGGTCTCCTACGAGCAGTACTTC. Protein product: CAAGLAVSYEQYF.

The chain links TRBV4-3 to TRBJ2-3; D perhaps matches TRBD2 (6 bases). The CDR3 has 16 residues. Germline assignment: CDR1 LGHNA and CDR2 YSLEER. The ends were cut back, 0 bases at V and 1 base at J, with 11 bases in the middle. This CDR3 is CASSQDRRGRTDTQYF. CDR3 sequence (DNA): TGCGCCAGCAGCCAAGATCGGAGGGGCCGCACAGATACGCAGTATTTT.

The J gene is TRBJ2-7, the V gene TRBV7-6; TRBD2 is a possible D gene (7 bases). The CDR3 extends over 17 amino acids. V was trimmed by 5 bases and J by 0 bases, leaving 20 bases between them. The germline V gene has CDR1 SGHVS and CDR2 FNYEAQ. The CDR3 protein is CASSPSGGGTYSYEQYF. DNA of the CDR3: TGTGCCAGCAGCCCGTCTGGGGGAGGGACATACTCCTACGAGCAGTACTTC.

There are many counts of this clone. This rearrangement joins TRBV9 to TRBJ2-1; a possible D gene is TRBD1 (6 bases). The germline V gene encodes CDR1 SGDLS and CDR2 YYNGEE. With 3 bases removed from V and 9 bases from J, the gap between germline ends came to 19 bases. The CDR3 loop spans 15 amino acids. CDR3 residues: CASSESSGVSGEQFF. The DNA for the CDR3 is TGTGCCAGCAGCGAATCCTCAGGGGTTTCGGGTGAGCAGTTCTTC.

The chain joins TRBV27 to TRBJ2-3, with D perhaps matching TRBD2 (6 bases). The CDR3 is 14 amino acids. The V end was cut by 2 bases, the J end by 7 bases, with 13 bases between. The germline V gene has CDR1 MNHEY and CDR2 SMNVEV (reference sequence). For the CDR3, the DNA is TGTGCCAGCAGTTTAGGAGGGGCGCGGAATACGCAGTATTTT. Its protein is CASSLGGARNTQYF.

In its sample, this clone was seen a few times. J is TRBJ2-1 and V is TRBV5-4; D is unclear. Between the trimmed V and J ends, which lost 1 base and 9 bases, there was a span of 5 bases. CDR1 is SGHNT, CDR2 YYREEE, per germline (reference sequence). CDR3 length equals 11 residues. CDR3 residues: CASSLNGEQFF. The CDR3 DNA reads TGTGCCAGCAGCTTGAACGGTGAGCAGTTCTTC.

The J gene is TRBJ1-2, the V gene TRBV14; D gene uncertain. Germline V CDR1 and CDR2: SGHDN, FVKESK. V dropped 4 bases and J dropped 1 base, with 7 bases sitting between them. This CDR3 is built from 13 residues. CDR3 sequence: CASSRGLNYGYTF. CDR3 bases: TGTGCCAGCAGCCGCGGACTTAACTATGGCTACACCTTC. Full variable domain (outside the CDR3, taken from reference TRBV14 and TRBJ1-2): EAGVTQFPSHSVIEKGQTVTLRCDPISGHDNLYWYRRVMGKEIKFLLHFVKESKQDESGMPNNRFLAERTGGTYSTLKVQPAELEDSGVYFCASSRGLNYGYTFGSGTRLTVV.

V usage is TRBV28 and J usage is TRBJ1-5; perhaps TRBD1 as D (5 bases). V was cut by 7 bases and J by 3 bases, with 10 bases left in between. Germline V gene data show CDR1 as MDHEN and CDR2 as SYDVKM. The CDR3 has 13 amino acids. CDR3 region: CASIGASNQPQHF. CDR3 DNA sequence: TGTGCCAGCATTGGGGCCTCCAATCAGCCCCAGCATTTT.

V is TRBV6-4 and J is TRBJ1-5; D unclear. Between the trimmed V and J ends, which lost 4 bases and 1 base, there was a span of 11 bases. Germline CDR1 MRHNA, CDR2 SNTAGT. The CDR3 contains 15 residues. In nucleotides, the CDR3 is TGTGCCAGCAGTGTCGATGGGCTCAGCAATCAGCCCCAGCATTTT. Translated, it gives CASSVDGLSNQPQHF.

The rearrangement uses TRBV5-6 and TRBJ1-4; D possibly corresponds to TRBD1 (5 bases). The CDR3 is made up of 15 amino acids. Germline values: CDR1 SGHDT, CDR2 YYEEEE. V was cut by 2 bases and J by 4 bases, with 12 bases left in between. The CDR3 DNA reads as TGTGCCAGCAGCTTACTGACAGCCAATAATGAAAAACTGTTTTTT. Translated: CASSLLTANNEKLFF.

The chain carries TRBV28 and TRBJ2-1; tentative D call: TRBD2 (5 bases). The CDR3 has 16 amino acids. Germline assignment: CDR1 MDHEN and CDR2 SYDVKM. V gave up 2 bases and J gave up 5 bases, with 16 bases separating them. The CDR3 DNA reads TGTGCCAGCAGTTTAGGGATAGGACGGGGAGACAATGAGCAGTTCTTC. As protein: CASSLGIGRGDNEQFF.

This chain links TRBV6-2 or TRBV6-3 with TRBJ2-7; D remains unclear. The CDR3 sequence is 15 residues long. Germline V gene data show CDR1 as MNHEY and CDR2 as SVGEGT. Trimming pared 2 bases from V and 1 base from J, leaving 12 bases between. Written as DNA, the CDR3 is TGTGCCAGCAGTTACAAGGAGAGAGGATCCTACGAGCAGTACTTC. This sequence encodes CASSYKERGSYEQYF.

The genes are TRBV28 and TRBJ2-3; D gene unclear. Trimming stripped 3 bases from V and 0 bases from J, with 7 bases between. The CDR3 sequence is 14 residues long. CDR1 MDHEN and CDR2 SYDVKM come from the germline V gene. CDR3 bases: TGTGCCAGCAGTTTCAGGTCTAGCACAGATACGCAGTATTTT. This encodes CASSFRSSTDTQYF.

This clone was found once. V and J are TRBV3-1 (or the pseudogene TRBV3-2) and TRBJ1-2; the D is unclear. The length of the CDR3 is 13 residues. V was pared by 1 base and J by 6 bases, with 9 bases between. Looked up from germline, CDR1 is LGHDT and CDR2 is YNNKEL (reference sequence). Here the CDR3 DNA reads TGTGCCAGCAGCCAAGTTTCGCAGAATGGCTACACCTTC. It is translated as CASSQVSQNGYTF.